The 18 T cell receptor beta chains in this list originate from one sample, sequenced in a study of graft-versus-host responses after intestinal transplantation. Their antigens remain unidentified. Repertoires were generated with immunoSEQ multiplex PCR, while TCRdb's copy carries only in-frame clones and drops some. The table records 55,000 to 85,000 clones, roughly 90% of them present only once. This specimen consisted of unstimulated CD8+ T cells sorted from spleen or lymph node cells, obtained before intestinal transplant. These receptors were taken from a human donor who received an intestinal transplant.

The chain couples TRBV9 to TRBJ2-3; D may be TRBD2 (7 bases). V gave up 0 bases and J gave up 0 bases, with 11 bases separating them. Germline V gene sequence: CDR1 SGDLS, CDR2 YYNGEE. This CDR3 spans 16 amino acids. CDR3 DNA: TGTGCCAGCAGCGTAGGGGGGGGCCATAGCACAGATACGCAGTATTTT. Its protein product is CASSVGGGHSTDTQYF. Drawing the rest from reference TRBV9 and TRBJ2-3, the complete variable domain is DSGVTQTPKHLITATGQRVTLRCSPRSGDLSVYWYQQSLDQGLQFLIQYYNGEERAKGNILERFSAQQFPDLHSELNLSSLELGDSALYFCASSVGGGHSTDTQYFGPGTRLTVL.

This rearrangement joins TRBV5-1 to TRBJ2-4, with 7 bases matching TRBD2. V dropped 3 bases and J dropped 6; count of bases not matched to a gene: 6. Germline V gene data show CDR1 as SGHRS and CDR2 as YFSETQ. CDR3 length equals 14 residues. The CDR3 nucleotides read TGCGCCAGCAGCTCGTCAAGCGGGGCAAACATTCAGTACTTC. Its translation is CASSSSSGANIQYF.

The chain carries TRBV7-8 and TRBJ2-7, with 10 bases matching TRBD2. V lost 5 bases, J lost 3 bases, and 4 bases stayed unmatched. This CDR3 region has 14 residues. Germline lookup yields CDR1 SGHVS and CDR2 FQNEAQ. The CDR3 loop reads CASSPRTSGYEQYF. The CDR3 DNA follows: TGTGCCAGCAGCCCCCGGACTAGCGGCTACGAGCAGTACTTC.

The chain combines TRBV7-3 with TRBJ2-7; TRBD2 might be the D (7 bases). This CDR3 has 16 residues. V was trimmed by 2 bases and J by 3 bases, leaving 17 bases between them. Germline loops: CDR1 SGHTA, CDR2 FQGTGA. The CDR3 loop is CASSLSGGQVLYEQYF. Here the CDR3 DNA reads TGTGCCAGCAGCTTATCGGGGGGCCAGGTGCTCTACGAGCAGTACTTC. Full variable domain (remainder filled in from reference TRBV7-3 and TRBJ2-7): GAGVSQTPSNKVTEKGKYVELRCDPISGHTALYWYRQSLGQGPEFLIYFQGTGAADDSGLPNDRFFAVRPEGSVSTLKIQRTERGDSAVYLCASSLSGGQVLYEQYFGPGTRLTVT.

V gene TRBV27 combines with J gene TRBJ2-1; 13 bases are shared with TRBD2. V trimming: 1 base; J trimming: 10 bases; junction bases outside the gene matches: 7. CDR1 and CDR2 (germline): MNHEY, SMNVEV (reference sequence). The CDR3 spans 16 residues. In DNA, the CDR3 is TGTGCCAGCAGTTTATACACTAGCGGGAGGGCAGGGGAGCAGTTCTTC. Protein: CASSLYTSGRAGEQFF.

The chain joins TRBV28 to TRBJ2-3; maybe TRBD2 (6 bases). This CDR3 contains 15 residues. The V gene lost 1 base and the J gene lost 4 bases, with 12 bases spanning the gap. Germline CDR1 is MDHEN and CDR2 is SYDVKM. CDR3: CASSLSQEGSDTQYF. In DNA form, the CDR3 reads TGTGCCAGCAGTTTATCGCAGGAGGGCTCAGATACGCAGTATTTT.

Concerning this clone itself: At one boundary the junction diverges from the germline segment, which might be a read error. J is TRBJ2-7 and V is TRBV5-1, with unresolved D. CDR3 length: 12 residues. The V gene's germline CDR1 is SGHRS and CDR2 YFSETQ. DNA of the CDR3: TGCGCCAGCAGTTTGGGGTCCGGCGAGCAGTACTTC. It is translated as CASSLGSGEQYF. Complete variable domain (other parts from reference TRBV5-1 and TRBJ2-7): KAGVTQTPRYLIKTRGQQVTLSCSPISGHRSVSWYQQTPGQGLQFLFEYFSETQRNKGNFPGRFSGRQFSNSRSEMNVSTLELGDSALYLCASSLGSGEQYFGPGTRLTVT.

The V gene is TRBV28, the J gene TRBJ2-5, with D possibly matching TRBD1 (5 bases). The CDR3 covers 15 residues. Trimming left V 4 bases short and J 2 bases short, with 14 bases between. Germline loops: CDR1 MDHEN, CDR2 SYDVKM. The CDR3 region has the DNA TGTGCCAGCAGTTCGCCCGTTGACAGACAAGAGACCCAGTACTTC. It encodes CASSSPVDRQETQYF.

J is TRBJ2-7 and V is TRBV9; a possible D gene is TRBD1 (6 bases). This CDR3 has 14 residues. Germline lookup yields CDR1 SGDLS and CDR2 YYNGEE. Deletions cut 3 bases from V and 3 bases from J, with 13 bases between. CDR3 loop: CASSESGTSYEQYF. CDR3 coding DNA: TGTGCCAGCAGCGAGTCCGGGACAAGCTACGAGCAGTACTTC.

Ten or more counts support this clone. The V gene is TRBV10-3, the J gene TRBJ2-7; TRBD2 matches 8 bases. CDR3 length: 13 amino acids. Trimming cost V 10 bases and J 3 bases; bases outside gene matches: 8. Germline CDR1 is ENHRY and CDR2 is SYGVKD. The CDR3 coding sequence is TGTGCCACGGGAGGGCAGCTTGGCTACGAGCAGTACTTC. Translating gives CATGGQLGYEQYF.

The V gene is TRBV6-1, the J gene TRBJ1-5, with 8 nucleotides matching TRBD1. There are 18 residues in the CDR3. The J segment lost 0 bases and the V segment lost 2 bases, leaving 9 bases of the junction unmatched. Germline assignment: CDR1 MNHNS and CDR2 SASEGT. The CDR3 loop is CASSEKGWGQDSNQPQHF. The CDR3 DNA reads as TGTGCCAGCAGTGAAAAGGGCTGGGGACAGGATAGCAATCAGCCCCAGCATTTT.

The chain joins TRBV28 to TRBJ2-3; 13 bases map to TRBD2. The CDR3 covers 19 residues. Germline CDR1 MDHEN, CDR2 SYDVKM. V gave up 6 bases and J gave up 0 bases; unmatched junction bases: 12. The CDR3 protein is CASSLAGLAGVWSTDTQYF. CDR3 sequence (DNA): TGTGCCAGCAGCCTCGCTGGACTAGCGGGAGTATGGAGCACAGATACGCAGTATTTT.

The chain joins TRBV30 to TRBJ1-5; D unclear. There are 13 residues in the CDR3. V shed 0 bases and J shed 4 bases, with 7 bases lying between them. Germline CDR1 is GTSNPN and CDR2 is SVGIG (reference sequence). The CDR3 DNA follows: TGTGCCTGGAGTGTTGGTCAGAATCAGCCCCAGCATTTT. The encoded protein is CAWSVGQNQPQHF. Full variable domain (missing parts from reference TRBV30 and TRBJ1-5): SQTIHQWPATLVQPVGSPLSLECTVEGTSNPNLYWYRQAAGRGLQLLFYSVGIGQISSEVPQNLSASRPQDRQFILSSKKLLLSDSGFYLCAWSVGQNQPQHFGDGTRLSIL.

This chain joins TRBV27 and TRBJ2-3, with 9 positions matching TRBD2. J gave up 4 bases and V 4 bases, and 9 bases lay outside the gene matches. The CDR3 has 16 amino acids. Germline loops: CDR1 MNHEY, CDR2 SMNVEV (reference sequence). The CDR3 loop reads CASSYEAGGPPDTQYF. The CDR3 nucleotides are TGTGCCAGCAGTTATGAGGCGGGGGGGCCCCCAGATACGCAGTATTTT.

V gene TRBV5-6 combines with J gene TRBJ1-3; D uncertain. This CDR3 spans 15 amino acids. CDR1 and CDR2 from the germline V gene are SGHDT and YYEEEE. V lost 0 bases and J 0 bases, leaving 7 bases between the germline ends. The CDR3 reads CASSLAFSSGNTIYF. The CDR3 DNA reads TGTGCCAGCAGCTTGGCCTTCAGCTCTGGAAACACCATATATTTT.

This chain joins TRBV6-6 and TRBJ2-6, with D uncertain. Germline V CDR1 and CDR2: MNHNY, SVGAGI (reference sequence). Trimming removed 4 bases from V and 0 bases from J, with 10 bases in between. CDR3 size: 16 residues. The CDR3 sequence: CASSSRGDSGANVLTF. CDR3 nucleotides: TGTGCCAGCAGTTCCCGAGGAGACTCTGGGGCCAACGTCCTGACTTTC.

The CDR3 DNA is TGTGCCAGCAGTGTAAGTCGGGATCTTACGCAGTATTTT. Its translation is CASSVSRDLTQYF. The chain uses TRBV9 and TRBJ2-3, with D possibly TRBD2 on 5 matching bases. From germline, CDR1 is SGDLS and CDR2 YYNGEE. This CDR3 contains 13 residues. Trimming removed 5 bases at V and 8 bases at J, with 15 bases between.

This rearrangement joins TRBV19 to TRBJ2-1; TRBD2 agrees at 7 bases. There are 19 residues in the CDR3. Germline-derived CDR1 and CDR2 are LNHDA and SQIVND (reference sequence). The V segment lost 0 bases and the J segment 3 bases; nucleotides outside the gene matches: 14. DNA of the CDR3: TGTGCCAGTAGTATAGACACGACTAATTTAGGCGGGAGCTACAATGAGCAGTTCTTC. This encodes CASSIDTTNLGGSYNEQFF.